This paragraph covers one T cell receptor beta chain sequence. This clone was counted a single time. Its binding antigen is unknown. No base quality values were provided; no much bigger clone lies one nucleotide off. This specimen comes from a study of shared clonotypes between healthy human individuals (TCRdb year 2020). The study in broad terms: The cohort included three men and a couple of women between 18 and 49 years of age. For each donor, three plates each were used for CD4 naive and CD4 memory, two plates were used for CD8 naive, and one plate was used for CD8 memory. To estimate repertoire size and how much clonotype sharing occurs between individuals, the study deeply sequenced the blood TCR repertoires of a handful of healthy adults. To increase sequencing depth and limit assay-specific biases, TCR repertoire library preparation and sequencing were carried out by different laboratories using diverse techniques. Each donor's leukapheresis produced roughly between about 0.8 and 10 billion PBMCs.

Points the paper makes about the study in general: Only blood was sampled, and tissue TCR repertoires likely differ from those in blood. Higher generation probabilities were observed for clonotypes shared by all four sorted-subset donors than for non-shared clonotypes. Incomplete sequencing was indicated by rarefaction of sorted-subset datasets, despite the large sequencing depth. Because the study included only a small number of donors, the genetic and exposure-history diversity represented was limited. Sharing across a handful of donors was observed for around 5% of naive CD4, over 3% of naive CD8, 2% to 2.5% of memory CD4, and 0.4% of memory CD8 clonotypes. Based on pairwise subsampling, the degree of clonotype sharing among donors was expected to be affected by sequencing depth. Larger estimated clonotype richness was generally found for naive subsets than for memory subsets.

TCR CDR3 regions were amplified from genomic DNA by multiplex PCR using the deep immunoSEQ assay. For each cell subset, the extracted genomic DNA was distributed evenly across all wells of several immunoSEQ 96-well plates, and each plate served as one replicate. Each replicate PCR for sorted subsets received about 220 ng genomic DNA, equal to roughly 30,000 T cell genomes. Purified libraries were quantified with a Qubit 3.0 fluorometer, sized on a Bioanalyzer 2100, and re-quantified with the KAPA Library Quantification kit. Each immunoSEQ 96-well plate was sequenced on its own single-read 150-cycle Illumina NextSeq 550 flow cell. Per the authors' processing: Because the immunoSEQ output included only junctional sequences and no quality scores, the filtering could not be the same as the filtering used for full-length reads. To assign V/J genes and CDR3, sequences were annotated against IMGT germline references using PyIR, a Python wrapper for IgBLAST v1.9. Reads were filtered out if the reads had weak V/J assignments (E-value above 1e-6), no CDR3, stop codons, out-of-frame junctions, or ambiguous translated residues. V3J clonotypes were defined as sequences sharing the same inferred V gene, J gene, and CDR3 amino acid sequence. Percentage overlap between repertoires was calculated by dividing the number of shared unique clonotypes by the size of the smaller repertoire. Richness of each repertoire was evaluated using RTK rarefaction, the Chao1 estimator, and Recon v2.1 estimates of unobserved clonotypes. Generation probabilities were computed with OLGA for all TCRbeta clonotypes obtained by the gDNA method from a few donors. TCRdb took this table from immuneACCESS and kept in-frame rearrangements with V and J called. Such tables lack part of the clones; where checked against another copy, unresolved V genes explain under half of the gap, and the rest is unexplained. Clone size and V and J calls were adopted from that table, with D and trimming inferred from the DNA. Present in this sample are about 680,000 clones, roughly 94% of which were seen just once. Jointly, the top ten make up more than 20% of the sample.

Including cysteine and phenylalanine, the CDR3 has 16 amino acids. Only CDR3 DNA remains: 48 bases, in frame from the first base. From the germline V gene, CDR1 is MGHRA and CDR2 is YSYEKL. V is trimmed back by 5 bases and J by 5 bases, and the junction contains 10 bases that no gene match accounts for. For the CD8 naive samples, CD45RO-negative cells were positively selected for CCR7, yielding a CD45RA+CCR7+ population from which TemRA cells were excluded. The donors were healthy, HIV-negative adults with no recently reported acute infections or vaccinations. Only Caucasian adults living in Nashville, Tennessee, USA were represented among the donors. Blood was obtained by leukapheresis, after which PBMCs were separated by Ficoll-Histopaque density gradient centrifugation and cryopreserved in liquid nitrogen vapor phase. Analytical flow cytometry was used to check the purity and quantity of each magnetically sorted T cell population. Each sorted fraction had its genomic DNA isolated and then quantified by UV absorbance on a Nanodrop 2000c.

Recombination joined TRBV4-1 with TRBJ2-1, with TRBD2 identical over 9 junction bases. Sequencing was done on a sample of naive CD8+ T cells sorted from blood. The cell subset or site label here, explained by the study, means: CD45RA+CCR7+. This clonotype was sampled from a man aged 25 to 45 in good health. The CDR3 has the sequence CASSYQIAGVDNEQFF. The nucleotide sequence is given as TGCGCCAGCAGCTATCAAATAGCGGGAGTGGACAATGAGCAGTTCTTC.